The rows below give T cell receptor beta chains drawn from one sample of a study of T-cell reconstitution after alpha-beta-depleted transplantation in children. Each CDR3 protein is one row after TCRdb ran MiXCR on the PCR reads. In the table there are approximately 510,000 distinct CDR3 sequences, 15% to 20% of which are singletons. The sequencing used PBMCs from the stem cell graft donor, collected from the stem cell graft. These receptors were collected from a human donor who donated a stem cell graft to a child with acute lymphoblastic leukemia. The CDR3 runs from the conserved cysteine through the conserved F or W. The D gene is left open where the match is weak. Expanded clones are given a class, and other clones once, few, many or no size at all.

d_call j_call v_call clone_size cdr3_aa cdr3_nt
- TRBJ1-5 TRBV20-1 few CSAMGERYSNQPQHF TGCAGTGCTATGGGGGAACGGTATAGCAATCAGCCCCAGCATTTT
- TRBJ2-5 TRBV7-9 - CASSLGGRTGETQYF TGTGCCAGCAGCTTAGGTGGCAGGACCGGAGAGACCCAGTACTTC
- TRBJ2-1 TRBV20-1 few CSARVGRGSYNEQFF TGCAGTGCTAGAGTTGGTAGAGGATCCTACAATGAGCAGTTCTTC
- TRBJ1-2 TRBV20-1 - CSARFRADYGYTF TGCAGTGCTAGGTTCCGGGCTGACTATGGCTACACCTTC
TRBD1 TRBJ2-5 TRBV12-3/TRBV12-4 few CASSTGGVGETQYF TGTGCCAGCAGTACAGGGGGCGTTGGAGAGACCCAGTACTTC
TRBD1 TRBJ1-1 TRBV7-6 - CASSLESGGWRSTEAFF TGTGCCAGCAGCTTAGAATCAGGGGGCTGGAGGAGCACTGAAGCTTTCTTT
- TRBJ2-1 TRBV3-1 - CASSQDELGLTPGFF TGTGCCAGCAGCCAAGATGAATTGGGTCTCACCCCGGGGTTCTTC
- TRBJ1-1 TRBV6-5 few CASSLQGESTEAFF TGTGCCAGCAGTCTACAGGGAGAAAGTACTGAAGCTTTCTTT
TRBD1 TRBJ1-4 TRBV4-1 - CASSQGDRGGVSEKLFF TGCGCCAGCAGCCAAGGGGACAGGGGTGGAGTGAGTGAAAAACTGTTTTTT
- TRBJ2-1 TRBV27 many CASTGTPYNEQFF TGTGCCAGCACCGGGACGCCCTACAATGAGCAGTTCTTC
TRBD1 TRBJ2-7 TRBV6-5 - CASSYGQGASNEQYF TGTGCCAGCAGTTATGGACAGGGGGCCTCCAACGAGCAGTACTTC
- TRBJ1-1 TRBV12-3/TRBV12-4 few CASSFYGGADTEAFF TGTGCCAGCAGTTTTTACGGCGGGGCGGACACTGAAGCTTTCTTT
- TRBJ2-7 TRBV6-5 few CASSYSFSQGSLLEQYF TGTGCCAGCAGTTACTCTTTTTCACAGGGCTCCCTCCTCGAGCAGTACTTC
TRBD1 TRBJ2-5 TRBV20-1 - CSARAGTGKTQYF TGCAGTGCTAGAGCCGGGACAGGGAAGACCCAGTACTTC
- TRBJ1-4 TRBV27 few CASSLNYDMGALGEKLFF TGTGCCAGCAGTTTAAACTATGATATGGGGGCGCTGGGTGAAAAACTGTTTTTT
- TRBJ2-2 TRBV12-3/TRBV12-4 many CASSFWRDWTGELFF TGTGCCAGCAGTTTTTGGCGGGACTGGACCGGGGAGCTGTTTTTT
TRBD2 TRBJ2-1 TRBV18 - CASSPQPAGMNNEQFF TGTGCCAGCTCACCACAGCCAGCGGGGATGAACAATGAGCAGTTCTTC
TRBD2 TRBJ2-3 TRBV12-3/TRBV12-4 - CASSPRTSPADTQCF TGTGCCAGCAGTCCTCGGACTAGCCCCGCAGATACGCAGTGTTTT
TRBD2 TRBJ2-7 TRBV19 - CASSITSGVSYEQYF TGTGCCAGTAGTATTACTAGCGGAGTTTCCTACGAGCAGTACTTC
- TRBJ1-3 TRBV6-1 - CASSVRSGNTIYF TGTGCCAGCAGCGTAAGGTCTGGAAACACCATATATTTT
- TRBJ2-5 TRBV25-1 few CASSLRGLIQETQYF TGTGCCAGCTCCCTCCGGGGACTTATTCAAGAGACCCAGTACTTC
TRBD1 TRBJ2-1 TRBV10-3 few CAIRVDRAPYNEQFF TGTGCCATCAGGGTTGACAGGGCCCCCTACAATGAGCAGTTCTTC
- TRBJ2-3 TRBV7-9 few CASSPLTASTDTQYF TGTGCCAGCAGCCCGCTGACAGCTAGCACAGATACGCAGTATTTT
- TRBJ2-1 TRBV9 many CASSENNEQFF TGTGCCAGCAGCGAGAACAATGAGCAGTTCTTC
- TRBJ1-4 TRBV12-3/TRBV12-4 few CASSFGQEFEKLFF TGTGCCAGCAGTTTCGGACAAGAGTTTGAAAAACTGTTTTTT
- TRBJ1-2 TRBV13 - CASSLGLQGQLYGYTF TGTGCCAGCAGCTTAGGCCTCCAGGGTCAGCTCTATGGCTACACCTTC
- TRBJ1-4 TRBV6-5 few CASSYSSWSATNEKLFF TGTGCCAGCAGTTACTCGAGTTGGTCTGCAACTAATGAAAAACTGTTTTTT
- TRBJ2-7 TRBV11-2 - CASSWDYEQYF TGTGCCAGCAGCTGGGACTACGAGCAGTACTTC
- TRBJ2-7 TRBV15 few CATSRPTGRNYEQYF TGTGCCACCAGCAGACCTACCGGCAGGAACTACGAGCAGTACTTC
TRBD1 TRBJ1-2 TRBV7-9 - CASRADRDYGYTF TGTGCCAGCAGAGCCGACAGGGACTATGGCTACACCTTC
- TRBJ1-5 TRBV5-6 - CASSLGSHSNQPQHF TGTGCCAGCAGCTTGGGCAGCCATAGCAATCAGCCCCAGCATTTT
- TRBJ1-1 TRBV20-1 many CSASAGGYEAFF TGCAGTGCTTCGGCAGGAGGATATGAAGCTTTCTTT
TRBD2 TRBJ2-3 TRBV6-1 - CASSEVQGGRPPDTQYF TGTGCCAGCAGTGAAGTTCAGGGCGGGAGGCCCCCAGATACGCAGTATTTT
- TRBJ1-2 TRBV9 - CASSATGQQAPNYGYTF TGTGCCAGCAGCGCGACCGGACAGCAGGCCCCTAACTATGGCTACACCTTC